These T cell receptor beta chains were read from a single sample in a study of blood T cell repertoires in COVID-19. Sequenced by immunoSEQ multiplex PCR; TCRdb stores in-frame clones only, minus some. The table has about 69,000 clones, approximately 75% seen once. The source material was peripheral blood. Receptors originate from a human donor in a cohort sampled during active COVID-19. Both conserved end residues are part of each CDR3. D genes are given only for firm matches. Not all rows give a size; the values are once, few, many and, for expanded clones, a class.

J	D	size	V	DNA	CDR3
TRBJ2-7	TRBD2	.	TRBV27	TGTGCCAGCAGTTTTCGCACTAGCGGGAGGACCTTATACGAGCAGTACTTC	CASSFRTSGRTLYEQYF
TRBJ2-4	.	.	TRBV7-2	TGTGCCAGCAGCTTAGTCGGGGGAGACCCTTCGAGAAACATTCAGTACTTC	CASSLVGGDPSRNIQYF
TRBJ1-6	.	.	TRBV30	TGTGCCTGGAGTGTCATCGGGGGGGCGAGCTCCTATAATTCACCCCTCCACTTT	CAWSVIGGASSYNSPLHF
TRBJ2-3	TRBD1	.	TRBV6-5	TGTGCCAGCATCCCGGGACAGGGGCGCGCAGATACGCAGTATTTT	CASIPGQGRADTQYF
TRBJ2-4	.	.	TRBV11-2	TGTGCCAGCAGCTTAGGATGGGGGCCGAACATTCAGTACTTC	CASSLGWGPNIQYF
TRBJ2-7	.	.	TRBV6-6	TGTGCCAGCAGTTCCCCGACTCTTCGCTCCTACGAGCAGTACTTC	CASSSPTLRSYEQYF
TRBJ2-7	.	.	TRBV20-1	TGCAGTGCTAGCTACTACGAGCAGTACTTC	CSASYYEQYF
TRBJ1-5	.	few	TRBV24-1	TGTGCCACCAGCGGATTAATCGGGGAGCCCCAGCATTTT	CATSGLIGEPQHF
TRBJ2-2	.	few	TRBV6-5	TGTGCCACCAGGAGGGGGACCTCGGGCACCGGGGAGCTGTTTTTT	CATRRGTSGTGELFF
TRBJ1-5	.	.	TRBV19	TGTGCCAGTAGTATTTCGGGAGTTCAGCCCCAGCATTTT	CASSISGVQPQHF
TRBJ2-4	TRBD2	.	TRBV30	TGTGCCTGGAGTGGGGCGGGAGAGAACATTCAGTACTTC	CAWSGAGENIQYF
TRBJ1-4	.	.	TRBV30	TGTGCCTGGAGTCCAGGGAATGATGGGCTGGCTGAAAAACTGTTTTTT	CAWSPGNDGLAEKLFF
TRBJ2-5	.	.	TRBV11-2	TGTGCCAGCAGCAATAGAGAGACCCAGTACTTC	CASSNRETQYF
TRBJ2-5	TRBD1	few	TRBV7-9	TGTGCCAGCAGCTTAGTTGGGACAGCCCAAGAGACCCAGTACTTC	CASSLVGTAQETQYF
TRBJ2-1	TRBD1	.	TRBV5-1	TGCGCCAGCAGCTGGGACGGACAGGGCCACAATGAGCAGTTCTTC	CASSWDGQGHNEQFF
TRBJ2-1	.	.	TRBV5-4	TGTGCCAGCAGCTTGGTGTCTCCCTCCTACAATGAGCAGTTCTTC	CASSLVSPSYNEQFF
TRBJ2-5	.	.	TRBV5-1	TGCGCCTCCCAGCAGGCCTCTCAAGAGACCCAGTACTTC	CASQQASQETQYF